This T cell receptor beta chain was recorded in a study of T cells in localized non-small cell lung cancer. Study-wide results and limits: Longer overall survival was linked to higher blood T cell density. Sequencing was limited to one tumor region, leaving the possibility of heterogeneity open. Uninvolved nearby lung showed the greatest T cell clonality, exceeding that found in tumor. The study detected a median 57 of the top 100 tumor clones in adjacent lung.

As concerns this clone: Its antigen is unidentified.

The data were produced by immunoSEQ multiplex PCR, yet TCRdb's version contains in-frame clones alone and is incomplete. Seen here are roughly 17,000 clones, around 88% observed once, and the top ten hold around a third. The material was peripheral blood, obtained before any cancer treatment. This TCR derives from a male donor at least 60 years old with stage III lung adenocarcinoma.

As DNA, the CDR3 is TGTGCCATCCAACGTGACAGGTCCACCTACGAGCAGTACTTC. It codes for CAIQRDRSTYEQYF. This chain connects TRBV10-3 to TRBJ2-7; D may be TRBD1 (6 bases). Per the germline V gene, CDR1 is ENHRY and CDR2 is SYGVKD. Trimming cost V 8 bases and J 2 bases, with 16 bases left between them. This CDR3 has 14 residues.